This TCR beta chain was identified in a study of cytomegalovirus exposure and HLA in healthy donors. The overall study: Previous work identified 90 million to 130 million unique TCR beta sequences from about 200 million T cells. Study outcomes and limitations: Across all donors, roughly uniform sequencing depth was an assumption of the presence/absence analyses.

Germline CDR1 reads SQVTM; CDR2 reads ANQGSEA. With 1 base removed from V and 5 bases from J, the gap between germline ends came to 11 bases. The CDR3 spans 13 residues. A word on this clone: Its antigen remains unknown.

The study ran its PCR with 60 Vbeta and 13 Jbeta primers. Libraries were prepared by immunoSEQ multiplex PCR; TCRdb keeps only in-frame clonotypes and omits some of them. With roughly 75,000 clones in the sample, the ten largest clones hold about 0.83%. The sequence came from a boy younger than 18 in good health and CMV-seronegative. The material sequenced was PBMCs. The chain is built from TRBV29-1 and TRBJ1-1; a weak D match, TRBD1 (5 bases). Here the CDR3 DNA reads TGCAGCGTTGAAGGGCAGGGAGGGACTGAAGCTTTCTTT. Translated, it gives CSVEGQGGTEAFF.